The 23 T cell receptor beta chains given below trace back to one sample, sequenced in a study of blood T cells in healthy people across ages. Primers used in a second PCR of about 7 to 12 cycles were a sample-barcoded 5' primer and a J-beta primer mix. TCRdb called the 5' RACE reads again in MiXCR, with one record for every CDR3 protein. The repertoire includes fewer than 900,000 distinct CDR3 sequences, 30% to 45% of them detected once, and 10% to 15% sits in the top ten. The sequencing input was blood. The receptors stem from a man younger than 30 in good health.

This clonotype appeared a few times. This sequence joins TRBV9 and TRBJ2-2, with D perhaps TRBD1 (5 bases). Germline V gene lookup returns CDR1 SGDLS and CDR2 YYNGEE. The V gene lost 4 bases and the J gene lost 3 bases, with 16 bases spanning the gap. CDR3 length: 16 residues. The CDR3 bases are TGTGCCAGCAGCCCCAGGTTGGGGCTCTACACCGGGGAGCTGTTTTTT. Its protein is CASSPRLGLYTGELFF.

The table lists this clonotype with a few counts. The J gene is TRBJ2-6, the V gene TRBV30; D ambiguous. Trimming pared 0 bases from V and 1 base from J, leaving 7 bases between. CDR3 length: 15 residues. Germline V lookup: CDR1 GTSNPN, CDR2 SVGIG (reference sequence). The CDR3 spells CAWSVRQSGANVLTF. The CDR3 DNA reads as TGTGCCTGGAGTGTACGGCAATCTGGGGCCAACGTCCTGACTTTC.

This clonotype was seen a handful of times. The chain employs TRBV11-2 and TRBJ2-5; 7 nucleotides line up with TRBD1. Germline V gives CDR1 SGHAT, CDR2 FQNNGV. Trimming at V came to 7 bases and at J to 11 bases, leaving 19 bases not matched to a gene. This CDR3 region has 15 residues. The CDR3 sequence: CASIPAGTAYNEQYF. The CDR3 nucleotides are TGTGCCAGCATTCCAGCCGGGACAGCCTACAATGAGCAGTACTTC.

Note on this clonotype: Germline is not matched at one junction end, which may reflect a read error. The gene calls are TRBV7-3 and TRBJ2-1; 10 bases align to TRBD1. Looked up from germline, CDR1 is SGHTA and CDR2 is FQGTGA. CDR3 length equals 18 residues. The CDR3 sequence is CAGSSQTSGTGDYNEQFF. DNA for the CDR3: TGTGCCGGCAGCTCGCAAACTTCCGGGACAGGGGACTACAATGAGCAGTTCTTC.

A few counts support this clonotype. Mismatch with germline at one junction end may stem from a read error. The DNA of the CDR3 is TGCAGTGCCAGAGAGGCTGGGAGAGGCTATGGCTACACCTTC. Protein product: CSAREAGRGYGYTF. This chain joins TRBV20-1 and TRBJ1-2; no firm D call. CDR1 is DFQATT and CDR2 is SNEGSKA in the germline V gene (reference sequence). The CDR3 sequence is 14 residues long.

This clonotype has more than one count but fewer than ten. This chain uses TRBV5-5 with TRBJ2-3; no clear D gene. CDR1 is SGHKS, CDR2 YYEKEE, per germline (reference sequence). Trimming removed 3 bases at V and 0 bases at J, with 23 bases between. The CDR3 has 19 residues. CDR3 DNA: TGTGCCAGCAGCTCCGCCGTGGGCGACGCAACTTATAGCACAGATACGCAGTATTTT. Its protein is CASSSAVGDATYSTDTQYF.

This clonotype has more than one count but fewer than ten. V is TRBV5-1 and J is TRBJ1-2; 7 bases map to TRBD1. J was trimmed by 8 bases and V by 1 base; bases with no gene match: 11. The germline CDR1 and CDR2 sequences are SGHRS and YFSETQ. This CDR3 is built from 15 residues. The CDR3 DNA reads as TGCGCCAGCAGCTTGTCAGACAGGGCTTCGGGAGGCTACACCTTC. As protein: CASSLSDRASGGYTF.

This clonotype was recorded many times. The chain couples TRBV6-2 or TRBV6-3 to TRBJ2-7; TRBD1 matches at 7 bases. V shed 7 bases and J 2 bases; nucleotides not matched to a gene: 11. CDR3 size: 15 residues. The V gene's germline CDR1 is MNHEY and CDR2 SVGEGT. The CDR3 nucleotides are TGTGCCAGCACCTTACGGGACAGATCGACCTACGAGCAGTACTTC. This sequence encodes CASTLRDRSTYEQYF.

The chain carries TRBV6-2 or TRBV6-3 and TRBJ2-1; the D gene is possibly TRBD1 (5 bases). Trimming left V 0 bases short and J 8 bases short, with 11 bases between. There are 14 residues in the CDR3. Germline V gene sequence: CDR1 MNHEY, CDR2 SVGEGT. In nucleotides, the CDR3 is TGTGCCAGCAGTTACTCATTGGTAGGGGATGAGCAGTTCTTC. Amino acid sequence: CASSYSLVGDEQFF.

This clonotype showed up many times. One junction end does not reproduce the germline sequence, and a read error may be involved. This chain connects TRBV7-9 to TRBJ2-3; D possibly corresponds to TRBD1 (7 bases). Germline-derived CDR1 and CDR2 are SEHNR and FQNEAQ (reference sequence). This CDR3 is built from 15 residues. CDR3 sequence (DNA): TGTGCCAGCAGCCTAGCGACAGGGATTACAGATACGCAGTATTTT. Protein sequence: CASSLATGITDTQYF.

This clonotype was counted many times. The chain uses TRBV12-3 or TRBV12-4 and TRBJ2-5; the D is unclear. The DNA end is a closer match to TRBJ2-7, so the J assignment may be wrong. This CDR3 has 13 amino acids. The CDR3 nucleotides are TGTGCCAGCAGTTTATTAGCAAGGCGCGAGCAGTACTTC. This sequence encodes CASSLLARREQYF.

This clonotype was seen many times. The chain has TRBV20-1 and TRBJ2-3; possibly TRBD1 or TRBD2 for D (6 bases each). Trimming left V 5 bases short and J 6 bases short, with 12 bases between. Germline V gene lookup returns CDR1 DFQATT and CDR2 SNEGSKA (reference sequence). This CDR3 contains 12 residues. Written as DNA, the CDR3 is TGCAGTGCTGGGGGGCGTCCCGATACGCAGTATTTT. This encodes CSAGGRPDTQYF.

The V and J genes are TRBV5-4 and TRBJ1-1, with 7 bases identical to TRBD1. This CDR3 is 15 amino acids long. With V trimmed by 3 bases and J by 3 bases, 8 bases remained unmatched. In germline, CDR1 is SGHNT, CDR2 YYREEE (reference sequence). In DNA form, the CDR3 reads TGTGCCAGCAGCTCTACCGGGACAGCGGACACTGAAGCTTTCTTT. Translation: CASSSTGTADTEAFF.

The V call is TRBV29-1, the J call TRBJ2-5, with 9 bases matching TRBD2. Germline lookup yields CDR1 SQVTM and CDR2 ANQGSEA. Trimming at V came to 6 bases and at J to 5 bases, leaving 4 bases not matched to a gene. The CDR3 contains 12 residues. CDR3 coding DNA: TGCAGCGTCGTAGCGGGAGTGGAGACCCAGTACTTC. Encoded protein: CSVVAGVETQYF.

J is TRBJ2-3 and V is TRBV24-1; 7 bases map to TRBD2. CDR1 and CDR2 from the germline V gene are KGHDR and SFDVKD. The CDR3 has 13 amino acids. V was pared by 9 bases and J by 2 bases, with 4 bases of the junction left unmatched. As DNA, the CDR3 is TGTGCCACCGCGGGACTATACACAGATACGCAGTATTTT. Residues: CATAGLYTDTQYF.

This clonotype was observed a handful of times. V is TRBV6-2 or TRBV6-3 and J is TRBJ1-5; a possible D gene is TRBD1 (5 bases). The CDR3 is 17 residues long. V lost 0 bases to trimming and J lost 6 bases, with 18 bases between them. Germline loops: CDR1 MNHEY, CDR2 SVGEGT. The CDR3 loop reads CASSYSNFNRKSQPQHF. The CDR3 DNA is TGTGCCAGCAGTTACTCGAATTTCAACAGGAAAAGTCAGCCCCAGCATTTT.

The chain recombines TRBV28 with TRBJ2-2, with TRBD2 as a possible D gene (5 bases). V was cut by 6 bases and J by 6 bases, with 11 bases left in between. CDR1 and CDR2 from the germline V gene are MDHEN and SYDVKM. This CDR3 is built from 13 residues. The CDR3: CASSVAEAGELFF. CDR3 nucleotide sequence: TGTGCCAGCAGCGTGGCGGAGGCCGGGGAGCTGTTTTTT.

This clonotype occurred a few times. V gene TRBV7-9 combines with J gene TRBJ1-5, with a tentative D call TRBD1 (6 bases). This CDR3 contains 15 residues. The germline V gene encodes CDR1 SEHNR and CDR2 FQNEAQ (reference sequence). Trimming cost V 5 bases and J 0 bases, with 11 bases left between them. CDR3 sequence (DNA): TGTGCCAGCAGCCACGGACAGTTTAGCAATCAGCCCCAGCATTTT. This codes for CASSHGQFSNQPQHF. The entire variable domain, with the rest obtained from reference TRBV7-9 and TRBJ1-5, is as follows: DTGVSQNPRHKITKRGQNVTFRCDPISEHNRLYWYRQTLGQGPEFLTYFQNEAQLEKSRLLSDRFSAERPKGSFSTLEIQRTEQGDSAMYLCASSHGQFSNQPQHFGDGTRLSIL.

The V and J genes are TRBV7-9 and TRBJ2-3, with D unresolved. V was cut by 1 base and J by 0 bases, with 11 bases left in between. The CDR3 covers 16 residues. Germline values: CDR1 SEHNR, CDR2 FQNEAQ (reference sequence). CDR3 loop: CASSLVGEDSTDTQYF. CDR3 sequence (DNA): TGTGCCAGCAGCTTAGTCGGTGAGGATAGCACAGATACGCAGTATTTT.

The rearrangement joins TRBV10-3 to TRBJ2-1, with a possible D match to TRBD1 (6 bases). Germline-derived CDR1 and CDR2 are ENHRY and SYGVKD. The CDR3 length is 14 residues. V was clipped by 6 bases and J by 13 bases, with 22 bases between them. CDR3 bases: TGTGCCATCAGGGAGCTGGGACAAGAAGAGACCCAGTTCTTC. It encodes CAIRELGQEETQFF.

The chain combines TRBV7-6 with TRBJ2-2; 10 nucleotides agree with TRBD1. The germline gives CDR1 SGHVS, CDR2 FNYEAQ. The CDR3 totals 15 residues. V trimming: 6 bases; J trimming: 13 bases; junction bases outside the gene matches: 14. As DNA, the CDR3 is TGTGCCAGCAGTCCACTCATAGGGACAGGGGATAGGCTGTTTTTT. Residues: CASSPLIGTGDRLFF.

The chain links TRBV6-2 or TRBV6-3 to TRBJ2-1; TRBD2 aligns across 7 bases. The V gene's germline CDR1 is MNHEY and CDR2 SVGEGT. The junction had 6 bases not matched to a gene; V was cut back by 0 bases and J by 4 bases. CDR3 length equals 16 residues. For the CDR3, the DNA is TGTGCCAGCAGTTACTCGGGACTAAAATCATACAATGAGCAGTTCTTC. It yields the protein CASSYSGLKSYNEQFF.

The V gene is TRBV6-6, the J gene TRBJ1-5; the D is unclear. In germline, CDR1 is MNHNY, CDR2 SVGAGI (reference sequence). Trimming stripped 2 bases from V and 2 bases from J, with 16 bases between. The CDR3 spans 17 residues. The CDR3, as DNA: TGTGCCAGCAGTTACATTTTCCCGGTCTCGGGCAATCAGCCCCAGCATTTT. It translates to CASSYIFPVSGNQPQHF.